These 21 T cell receptor beta chains came from one sample sequenced in a study of T cells after yellow fever vaccination. From the 5' RACE reads, TCRdb called clonotypes with MiXCR, one entry per CDR3 protein. The sample has 280,000 or so distinct CDR3 sequences; approximately 10% are singletons. The source was CD4+ T cells sorted from PBMCs, collected 5 days after the yellow fever booster vaccination. The receptors come from a man younger than 35 who received the YFV17D yellow fever vaccine.

The chain joins TRBV14 to TRBJ2-3; D may be TRBD2 (7 bases). CDR3 length: 15 residues. Looked up from germline, CDR1 is SGHDN and CDR2 is FVKESK. The ends were cut back, 2 bases at V and 5 bases at J, with 14 bases in the middle. For the CDR3, the DNA is TGTGCCAGCAGCCAATGGGGGGGGGCCAGAGATACGCAGTATTTT. It codes for CASSQWGGARDTQYF.

Ten or more counts support this clonotype. The chain links TRBV20-1 to TRBJ2-5; D unclear. CDR1 DFQATT and CDR2 SNEGSKA come from the germline V gene (reference sequence). This CDR3 has 15 residues. V lost 0 bases and J 2 bases, leaving 13 bases between the germline ends. CDR3 amino acids: CSARDRVLPQETQYF. The CDR3 DNA reads as TGCAGTGCTAGAGATAGGGTACTGCCACAAGAGACCCAGTACTTC.

The rearrangement uses TRBV9 and TRBJ1-2, with a possible D match to TRBD1 (5 bases). The CDR3 spans 14 residues. Germline V gives CDR1 SGDLS, CDR2 YYNGEE. The germline V and J ends were trimmed by 4 bases and 9 bases, with 19 bases remaining between them. CDR3 sequence: CASSIGGGADRYTF. The CDR3 DNA reads TGTGCCAGCAGCATCGGTGGGGGTGCAGATCGCTACACCTTC.

This clonotype was observed a few times. V and J are TRBV18 and TRBJ2-5; tentative D call: TRBD2 (5 bases). Trimming stripped 3 bases from V and 5 bases from J, with 7 bases between. CDR3 length: 12 residues. In germline, CDR1 is KGHSH, CDR2 LQKENI. The CDR3 loop is CASSPERETQYF. CDR3 sequence (DNA): TGTGCCAGCTCACCCGAGCGGGAGACCCAGTACTTC.

In its sample, this clonotype was seen many times. The chain couples TRBV10-3 to TRBJ2-1, with D unresolved. The germline gives CDR1 ENHRY, CDR2 SYGVKD. V lost 3 bases, J lost 9 bases, and 18 bases lay in between. CDR3 length: 15 residues. CDR3 sequence (DNA): TGTGCCATCAGTGATGACGGTAATGGAATCCGTGAGCAGTTCTTC. This codes for CAISDDGNGIREQFF.

A few counts support this clonotype. The rearrangement joins TRBV7-9 to TRBJ1-1, with D hard to call. Trimming stripped 2 bases from V and 3 bases from J, with 10 bases between. The germline V gene has CDR1 SEHNR and CDR2 FQNEAQ (reference sequence). The CDR3 runs 14 residues. CDR3 protein: CASSLRSRDTEAFF. The CDR3, as DNA: TGTGCCAGCAGCTTAAGGTCCAGAGACACTGAAGCTTTCTTT.

This clonotype appeared a few times. This chain links TRBV5-4 with TRBJ2-1; 10 positions match TRBD2. This CDR3 contains 18 residues. The trim removed 5 bases at V and 3 bases at J, leaving 14 bases unmatched. Germline V gives CDR1 SGHNT, CDR2 YYREEE (reference sequence). CDR3 in DNA: TGTGCCAGCAGTTGGGGAGCTAGCGGGGGAGTAGTCTACAATGAGCAGTTCTTC. This sequence encodes CASSWGASGGVVYNEQFF. The entire variable domain, with the rest obtained from reference TRBV5-4 and TRBJ2-1, is as follows: ETGVTQSPTHLIKTRGQQVTLRCSSQSGHNTVSWYQQALGQGPQFIFQYYREEENGRGNFPPRFSGLQFPNYSSELNVNALELDDSALYLCASSWGASGGVVYNEQFFGPGTRLTVL.

The V gene is TRBV4-2, the J gene TRBJ1-2, with D possibly TRBD1 on 6 matching bases. The V end was cut by 2 bases, the J end by 5 bases, with 9 bases between. Per germline, CDR1 LGHNA and CDR2 YNFKEQ. CDR3 size: 13 residues. CDR3 in DNA: TGTGCCAGCAGCCAAACAGGGTCATATGGCTACACCTTC. It is translated as CASSQTGSYGYTF.

The chain links TRBV4-3 to TRBJ2-1; 9 nucleotides line up with TRBD2. The CDR3 runs to 16 residues. V lost 0 bases and J lost 2; bases outside the gene matches: 2. Germline CDR1 LGHNA, CDR2 YSLEER. CDR3 sequence: CASSQDASGAYNEQFF. The DNA of the CDR3 is TGCGCCAGCAGCCAAGACGCTAGCGGGGCCTACAATGAGCAGTTCTTC.

The gene calls are TRBV7-6 and TRBJ2-2; no definite D call. The CDR3 consists of 13 residues. Trimming took off 10 bases at V and 4 bases at J, with 13 bases between the two ends. Germline values: CDR1 SGHVS, CDR2 FNYEAQ. The CDR3 reads CATKIRVTGELFF. The CDR3 bases are TGTGCCACGAAAATCCGTGTCACCGGGGAGCTGTTTTTT.

The gene calls are TRBV11-2 and TRBJ2-2; D not certain. V was trimmed by 2 bases and J by 1 base, leaving 8 bases between them. The CDR3 extends over 15 amino acids. CDR1 and CDR2 (germline): SGHAT, FQNNGV. This chain's CDR3 is CASSLTYGNTGELFF. DNA of the CDR3: TGTGCCAGCAGCTTAACATATGGGAACACCGGGGAGCTGTTTTTT.

The J gene is TRBJ2-1, the V gene TRBV5-1; TRBD2 agrees at 8 bases. Germline CDR1 is SGHRS and CDR2 is YFSETQ. CDR3 length: 13 amino acids. The V and J ends lost 7 bases and 7 bases, in that order; junction bases with no gene match: 7. Written as DNA, the CDR3 is TGCGCCAGCTCAGCGGGGGTGCGGAATGAGCAGTTCTTC. Translation: CASSAGVRNEQFF.

This clonotype was observed many times. This rearrangement joins TRBV5-5 to TRBJ1-1; weak D call: TRBD1 (5 bases). Germline lookup yields CDR1 SGHKS and CDR2 YYEKEE (reference sequence). V lost 4 bases to trimming and J lost 4 bases, with 17 bases between them. CDR3 size: 15 residues. The CDR3 spells CASSGGTPWGTEAFF. The CDR3 nucleotides read TGTGCCAGCAGCGGGGGGACTCCCTGGGGCACTGAAGCTTTCTTT.

This clonotype was recorded a few times. The chain uses TRBV11-2 and TRBJ1-1; 7 bases line up with TRBD1. CDR3 size: 16 residues. Looked up from germline, CDR1 is SGHAT and CDR2 is FQNNGV. The ends lost 3 bases at V and 0 bases at J; junction bases unmatched: 7. The CDR3 DNA is TGTGCCAGCAGCTTGAGGTTCGGGACAGTGAACACTGAAGCTTTCTTT. Translation gives CASSLRFGTVNTEAFF. The full variable domain, with the rest looked up from reference TRBV11-2 and TRBJ1-1, is EAGVAQSPRYKIIEKRQSVAFWCNPISGHATLYWYQQILGQGPKLLIQFQNNGVVDDSQLPKDRFSAERLKGVDSTLKIQPAKLEDSAVYLCASSLRFGTVNTEAFFGQGTRLTVV.

This clonotype was counted at least ten times. CDR3 protein: CASSPGTGEKETQYF. In nucleotides, the CDR3 is TGCGCCAGCAGCCCGGGGACAGGGGAAAAGGAGACCCAGTACTTC. The chain combines TRBV4-1 with TRBJ2-5; 10 nucleotides line up with TRBD1. The CDR3 length is 15 residues. Germline CDR1 is MGHRA and CDR2 is YSYEKL. Germline trimming cut 4 bases from V and 5 bases from J; bases unmatched to any gene: 7.

There are many counts of this clonotype. V gene TRBV25-1 combines with J gene TRBJ2-5, with a tentative D call TRBD1 (6 bases). V gave up 5 bases and J gave up 7 bases, with 20 bases separating them. The germline gives CDR1 MGHDK, CDR2 SYGVNS. The length of the CDR3 is 15 residues. For the CDR3, the DNA is TGTGCCAGCAGTCCTCCCGGGACACTAAGCGGGACCCAGTACTTC. Translating gives CASSPPGTLSGTQYF.

The genes are TRBV28 and TRBJ1-6; 10 bases fit TRBD1. CDR1 is MDHEN and CDR2 is SYDVKM in the germline V gene. The CDR3 sequence is 17 residues long. J gave up 5 bases and V 7 bases, and 11 bases lay outside the gene matches. CDR3 DNA sequence: TGTGCCAGCAACTCGGGACAGGGGATTTATGATAATTCACCCCTCCACTTT. Its protein product is CASNSGQGIYDNSPLHF.

The rearrangement uses TRBV7-9 and TRBJ2-4; D is perhaps TRBD2 (6 bases). CDR1 and CDR2 (germline): SEHNR, FQNEAQ (reference sequence). This CDR3 comprises 15 residues. Trimming stripped 5 bases from V and 5 bases from J, with 16 bases between. CDR3 bases: TGTGCCAGCAGCCGCCATTTGGGACTCCAAAACATTCAGTACTTC. Translated, it gives CASSRHLGLQNIQYF. Full variable domain (outside the CDR3, taken from reference TRBV7-9 and TRBJ2-4): DTGVSQNPRHKITKRGQNVTFRCDPISEHNRLYWYRQTLGQGPEFLTYFQNEAQLEKSRLLSDRFSAERPKGSFSTLEIQRTEQGDSAMYLCASSRHLGLQNIQYFGAGTRLSVL.

The chain employs TRBV3-1 and TRBJ1-2; D perhaps matches TRBD1 (6 bases). From germline, CDR1 is LGHDT and CDR2 YNNKEL (reference sequence). Trimming removed 4 bases from V and 7 bases from J, with 22 bases in between. This CDR3 comprises 16 residues. DNA of the CDR3: TGTGCCAGCAGCCTCGCCCCGACAGGCAAAAGAGTTGGCTACACCTTC. It is translated as CASSLAPTGKRVGYTF.

There are a few counts of this clonotype. This chain joins TRBV9 and TRBJ2-7; no clear D. CDR3 size: 14 residues. The V end lost 4 bases, the J end lost 0 bases, and 11 bases lay between the germline ends. Germline assignment: CDR1 SGDLS and CDR2 YYNGEE. The CDR3 loop reads CASSPRGISYEQYF. The CDR3 region has the DNA TGTGCCAGCAGCCCCCGCGGCATCTCCTACGAGCAGTACTTC.

Written as DNA, the CDR3 is TGTGCCAGCAGTTACTCTCCAGGCCCAGGGGGAGATACGCAGTATTTT. This translates into CASSYSPGPGGDTQYF. The rearrangement joins TRBV6-5 to TRBJ2-3; 7 positions agree with TRBD1. Trimming at V came to 0 bases and at J to 5 bases, leaving 8 bases not matched to a gene. This CDR3 has 16 amino acids. Germline CDR1 MNHEY, CDR2 SVGAGI.